This paragraph covers one T cell receptor beta chain sequence. This sample stems from a study of blood T cell repertoires in COVID-19. Overall study: COVID-19 samples collected from the United States, Italy and Spain covered acute and convalescent phases. T cells, B-cell-depleted T cells, or PBMCs supplied cDNA or gDNA.

Per the original methods: Amplified reference gene primers provided the basis for estimating nucleated cell counts. The method was immunoSEQ multiplex PCR; TCRdb's version includes in-frame clones alone and lacks a portion of them. V and J calls and clone size come straight from that table; D and trimming were deduced from the DNA. The sample consists of approximately 190,000 clones, more than 70% of them appearing once. V was cut by 1 base and J by 12 bases, with 15 bases left in between. The CDR3 consists of 14 residues. Germline V gene sequence: CDR1 SGHTA, CDR2 FQGNSA. The chain is built from TRBV7-2 and TRBJ1-4, with D possibly matching TRBD1 (5 bases). The source material was peripheral blood. The receptor comes from a middle-aged man with active or convalescent COVID-19. CDR3 coding DNA: TGTGCCAGCAGCTTAGAGATCGGGGGGAAGGAACTGTTTTTT. Translation gives CASSLEIGGKELFF.